This entry lists 3 T cell receptor beta chains sequenced from one sample in a study of T-cell memory formation after mild COVID-19. TCRdb reprocessed the 5' RACE reads via MiXCR and lists one record per CDR3 protein. The data show about 190,000 distinct CDR3 sequences, about a sixth seen once. The sequenced material came from PBMCs or a T cell subset sorted from them (not recorded which). These receptors were collected from an adult woman who had mild COVID-19 (a few samples of this study predate the infection). Cell type and time point are not known.

The chain links TRBV6-5 to TRBJ1-1; the D gene is possibly TRBD1 (6 bases). CDR3 length: 13 amino acids. V was trimmed by 6 bases and J by 0 bases, leaving 8 bases between them. CDR1 and CDR2 (germline): MNHEY, SVGAGI. The CDR3 nucleotides read TGTGCCAGCAGAGGGACATTGAACACTGAAGCTTTCTTT. This encodes CASRGTLNTEAFF.

The V call is TRBV21-1, the J call TRBJ2-7; the D call in the table, TRBD1, was not verified against the DNA. TRBV21-1 is noted as a pseudogene. The CDR3 contains 13 residues. The CDR3 sequence is CANSDRATYEQYF. CDR3 bases: TGTGCCAATTCGGACAGGGCGACCTACGAGCAGTACTTC.

This clonotype has just a few counts. This sequence joins TRBV9 and TRBJ2-5, with 10 bases fitting TRBD2. V lost 4 bases and J lost 5; bases outside the gene matches: 5. CDR1 is SGDLS, CDR2 YYNGEE, per germline. The CDR3 runs to 14 residues. CDR3 in DNA: TGTGCCAGCAGCCCCAGCGGGGGGGCGGAGACCCAGTACTTC. It is translated as CASSPSGGAETQYF.